Presented here are 11 T cell receptor beta chains from one specimen sequenced in a study of cytomegalovirus exposure and HLA in healthy donors. The PCR employed 60 Vbeta primers together with 13 Jbeta primers. TCRdb keeps only in-frame clones here, not all; method: immunoSEQ multiplex PCR. The specimen's table records under 200,000 clones. The specimen sequenced was PBMCs. These receptors were collected from a young man in good health and CMV-seronegative.

This chain links TRBV7-9 with TRBJ1-5; TRBD1 aligns across 8 bases. This CDR3 contains 17 residues. CDR1 is SEHNR and CDR2 is FQNEAQ in the germline V gene (reference sequence). The V gene end was trimmed by 5 bases and the J gene end by 2 bases; junction bases not matched to a gene: 11. The CDR3 DNA reads TGTGCCAGCAGCCTCCTCGGACAGGGAGCACGCAATCAGCCCCAGCATTTT. Amino acids: CASSLLGQGARNQPQHF.

This sequence joins TRBV6-6 and TRBJ1-3; no reliable D call. In germline, CDR1 is MNHNY, CDR2 SVGAGI (reference sequence). CDR3 size: 12 residues. Trimming removed 7 bases at V and 4 bases at J, with 8 bases between. CDR3 residues: CASMGEGNTIYF. In DNA form, the CDR3 reads TGTGCCAGCATGGGAGAGGGAAACACCATATATTTT.

The chain links TRBV19 to TRBJ1-1; TRBD1 agrees at 8 bases. V shed 11 bases, J shed 7 bases, and the junction held 6 bases outside the gene matches. Germline V gives CDR1 LNHDA, CDR2 SQIVND (reference sequence). The CDR3 contains 11 residues. The CDR3 here is CAAGQVSEAFF. As DNA, the CDR3 is TGTGCCGCGGGACAGGTCAGTGAAGCTTTCTTT.

The chain combines TRBV28 with TRBJ1-2; D might be TRBD1 (6 bases). This CDR3 has 14 residues. Per the germline V gene, CDR1 is MDHEN and CDR2 is SYDVKM. Trimming shortened V by 2 bases and J by 6 bases, and 13 bases separated the two germline ends. The CDR3 reads CASSLRLAGDGYTF. The DNA of the CDR3 is TGTGCCAGCAGTTTACGTCTCGCAGGGGATGGCTACACCTTC.

The genes are TRBV29-1 and TRBJ1-2; 8 nucleotides line up with TRBD1. The germline V gene encodes CDR1 SQVTM and CDR2 ANQGSEA. There are 16 residues in the CDR3. The junction had 17 bases not matched to a gene; V was cut back by 7 bases and J by 4 bases. The CDR3 is CSGGDRSPSRSYGYTF. For the CDR3, the DNA is TGCAGCGGGGGGGACAGGTCGCCCTCTAGGAGCTATGGCTACACCTTC.

This chain uses TRBV27 with TRBJ2-3; 10 bases are shared with TRBD2. Per the germline V gene, CDR1 is MNHEY and CDR2 is SMNVEV (reference sequence). The CDR3 is 16 amino acids. V was pared by 1 base and J by 0 bases, with 1 base of the junction left unmatched. CDR3 sequence reads: CASSLWGLASTDTQYF. CDR3 DNA sequence: TGTGCCAGCAGTTTATGGGGACTAGCGAGCACAGATACGCAGTATTTT.

The chain recombines TRBV5-1 with TRBJ2-2, with 9 bases identical to TRBD2. This CDR3 has 17 amino acids. Germline values: CDR1 SGHRS, CDR2 YFSETQ. V shed 3 bases and J 3 bases; nucleotides not matched to a gene: 9. The CDR3 bases are TGCGCCAGCAGCTCGCAGCCCGGGACTAGCTACACCGGGGAGCTGTTTTTT. It yields the protein CASSSQPGTSYTGELFF.

The chain joins TRBV5-1 to TRBJ2-1; 7 bases map to TRBD2. After removal of 1 base from V and 8 bases from J, the junction contained 6 bases not matched to a gene. The germline gives CDR1 SGHRS, CDR2 YFSETQ. This CDR3 region has 14 residues. CDR3 nucleotides: TGCGCCAGCAGCTTGTACGCGGGAGAATATGAGCAGTTCTTC. It is translated as CASSLYAGEYEQFF.

The chain uses TRBV27 and TRBJ2-7; 9 nucleotides agree with TRBD1. V gave up 3 bases and J gave up 4 bases; unmatched junction bases: 4. Per germline, CDR1 MNHEY and CDR2 SMNVEV (reference sequence). The CDR3 loop spans 14 amino acids. CDR3 amino acids: CASSFTGQGYEQYF. In DNA, the CDR3 is TGTGCCAGCAGTTTCACCGGACAGGGGTACGAGCAGTACTTC.

The CDR3 protein is CASSKLLLGGQGYNEQFF. CDR3 sequence (DNA): TGTGCCAGCAGCAAACTTTTACTAGGGGGACAGGGCTACAATGAGCAGTTCTTC. The rearrangement links TRBV21-1 to TRBJ2-1; the table's D call TRBD1 went unverified against the DNA. TRBV21-1 is classified as a pseudogene. The CDR3 extends over 18 amino acids.

The V call is TRBV30, the J call TRBJ2-7; TRBD1 matches at 11 bases. Germline V CDR1 and CDR2: GTSNPN, SVGIG (reference sequence). CDR3 length: 13 amino acids. V dropped 4 bases and J dropped 5; count of bases not matched to a gene: 4. Here the CDR3 reads CAWTGQGANEQYF. CDR3 in DNA: TGTGCCTGGACAGGACAGGGGGCGAACGAGCAGTACTTC.